This T cell receptor beta chain stems from a study of shared clonotypes between healthy human individuals. Study at large: A donor's plate count was three for CD4 naive and three for CD4 memory; CD8 naive had two and CD8 memory one.

In the original analysis: Without quality scores, immunoSEQ junctional reads could not be filtered like full-length reads. Profiling relied on immunoSEQ multiplex PCR, and the TCRdb table lists in-frame clones only, not all of them. V, J and clone size were drawn from that table, and D and trimming were deduced from the DNA. The data hold 2 million to 2.5 million clones, with approximately 93% observed a single time. From germline, CDR1 is LNHDA and CDR2 SQIVND (reference sequence). CDR3 length equals 15 residues. The V and J ends lost 5 bases and 2 bases, in that order; junction bases with no gene match: 8.

This sequence was found in a young man in good health. Some clones in this sample may be carry-over from other donors' samples. The rearrangement uses TRBV19 and TRBJ2-7, with 8 bases lining up with TRBD1. Sequenced material: naive CD4+ T cells from PBMCs. Subset here: CD45RA+ positively selected. The DNA for the CDR3 is TGTGCCAGTAGTGCCGGGACAGGCAGAACCTACGAGCAGTACTTC. Translated: CASSAGTGRTYEQYF.